What follows is one TCR beta chain and its context. Its cognate antigen is unknown. TCRdb's copy holds only in-frame clones and misses some; the assay was immunoSEQ multiplex PCR. The table lists about 36,000 clones, roughly nine tenths of them singletons. This sample was included in a study of T cells in localized non-small cell lung cancer. Whole-study results and caveats: Adjacent lung was found to contain a median about 55 of the top 100 tumor clones. Longer survival (overall) was linked to higher T cell density in blood.

Per germline, CDR1 SGHNT and CDR2 YYREEE (reference sequence). The trim removed 4 bases at V and 4 bases at J, leaving 12 bases unmatched. This CDR3 comprises 16 residues. The starting material was peripheral blood, obtained before any cancer treatment. The receptor comes from a woman aged 40-75 years with stage I lung adenocarcinoma. This sequence joins TRBV5-4 and TRBJ1-2; TRBD1 matches 8 bases. CDR3 DNA sequence: TGTGCCAGCAGCCCAGCGGGGGCAGGGGGCAGCTATGGCTACACCTTC. Amino acids: CASSPAGAGGSYGYTF.